The 29 T cell receptor beta chains presented below share a single source sample, sequenced in a study of cytomegalovirus exposure and HLA in healthy donors. The PCR contained 60 Vbeta and 13 Jbeta primers. Assay used: immunoSEQ multiplex PCR; TCRdb lists only in-frame clones, some missing. Its listing shows tens of thousands of clones. The sample comprised PBMCs. These receptors came from a woman aged 55-69 years in good health and CMV-seropositive.

In DNA, the CDR3 is TGTGCCAGCTCACCCCGGACCGGGACAGACTCGGCCGAGCAGTACTTC. Translation gives CASSPRTGTDSAEQYF. The chain couples TRBV18 to TRBJ2-7, with 7 bases aligning to TRBD1. CDR3 length: 16 amino acids. Trimming cost V 3 bases and J 6 bases; bases outside gene matches: 14. From germline, CDR1 is KGHSH and CDR2 LQKENI.

V is TRBV18 and J is TRBJ1-5; maybe TRBD1 (5 bases). The length of the CDR3 is 14 residues. The V gene's germline CDR1 is KGHSH and CDR2 LQKENI. Trimming cost V 4 bases and J 5 bases, with 12 bases left between them. DNA of the CDR3: TGTGCCAGCTCACTTTCAGGCAGGGATCAGCCCCAGCATTTT. Translating gives CASSLSGRDQPQHF.

The DNA of the CDR3 is TGTGCCATCAGTGAACGCCGGGAAAATAGCAATCAGCCCCAGCATTTT. As protein: CAISERRENSNQPQHF. This chain links TRBV10-3 with TRBJ1-5; D unresolved. The V end lost 3 bases, the J end lost 0 bases, and 12 bases lay between the germline ends. Germline-derived CDR1 and CDR2 are ENHRY and SYGVKD. The CDR3 spans 16 residues.

The genes are TRBV29-1 and TRBJ2-3; possibly TRBD1 for D (5 bases). Germline V lookup: CDR1 SQVTM, CDR2 ANQGSEA. V lost 8 bases, J lost 6 bases, and 18 bases lay in between. The length of the CDR3 is 13 residues. The CDR3 DNA reads TGCAGCCATGACAGCGCCCTCCCCGATACGCAGTATTTT. It translates to CSHDSALPDTQYF.

CDR3: CASRTGGSGNTIYF. For the CDR3, the DNA is TGTGCCAGCCGGACAGGTGGCTCTGGAAACACCATATATTTT. The V gene is TRBV2, the J gene TRBJ1-3; TRBD1 aligns across 7 bases. Germline-derived CDR1 and CDR2 are SNHLY and FYNNEI. The length of the CDR3 is 14 residues. V gave up 8 bases and J gave up 0 bases; unmatched junction bases: 4.

This chain links TRBV10-3 with TRBJ1-3; D gene ambiguous. The CDR3 is 13 amino acids. Germline V lookup: CDR1 ENHRY, CDR2 SYGVKD. Trimming removed 0 bases at V and 4 bases at J, with 4 bases between. CDR3 bases: TGTGCCATCAGTGAGTCTTTAGGAAACACCATATATTTT. Its protein is CAISESLGNTIYF.

This CDR3 reads CASSQGGTTDTQYF. DNA for the CDR3: TGTGCCAGCAGCCAAGGAGGAACCACAGATACGCAGTATTTT. The chain uses TRBV14 and TRBJ2-3; no firm D call. Looked up from germline, CDR1 is SGHDN and CDR2 is FVKESK. The CDR3 has 14 amino acids. V lost 1 base and J 2 bases, leaving 7 bases between the germline ends.

The V call is TRBV25-1, the J call TRBJ1-3; 8 positions agree with TRBD1. The germline CDR1 and CDR2 sequences are MGHDK and SYGVNS. V gave up 8 bases and J gave up 3 bases; unmatched junction bases: 9. This CDR3 has 15 residues. The CDR3 reads CASSRSDRDGNTIYF. DNA for the CDR3: TGTGCCAGCTCAAGGTCGGACAGGGATGGAAACACCATATATTTT.

The V call is TRBV28, the J call TRBJ2-7; TRBD1 matches 8 bases. The germline CDR1 and CDR2 sequences are MDHEN and SYDVKM. CDR3 size: 12 residues. With V trimmed by 6 bases and J by 7 bases, 5 bases remained unmatched. The CDR3 protein is CASSPDRGEQYF. The CDR3 region has the DNA TGTGCCAGCAGCCCCGACAGGGGAGAGCAGTACTTC.

This chain uses TRBV27 with TRBJ2-7; D perhaps matches TRBD1 (6 bases). This CDR3 spans 13 amino acids. V lost 0 bases, J lost 3 bases, and 6 bases lay in between. Per the germline V gene, CDR1 is MNHEY and CDR2 is SMNVEV (reference sequence). DNA for the CDR3: TGTGCCAGCAGTTTATCACAGGGCTACGAGCAGTACTTC. This translates into CASSLSQGYEQYF.

The chain carries TRBV14 and TRBJ2-7, with a possible D match to TRBD1 (6 bases). Germline V gene lookup returns CDR1 SGHDN and CDR2 FVKESK. The V gene lost 8 bases and the J gene lost 2 bases, with 10 bases spanning the gap. This CDR3 spans 12 amino acids. The CDR3 bases are TGTGCCAGCCGGGACAACGCCTACGAGCAGTACTTC. Amino acid sequence: CASRDNAYEQYF.

This sequence joins TRBV2 and TRBJ1-5, with D unresolved. Per the germline V gene, CDR1 is SNHLY and CDR2 is FYNNEI. The CDR3 length is 14 residues. Trimming shortened V by 0 bases and J by 5 bases, and 8 bases separated the two germline ends. The CDR3 region has the DNA TGTGCCAGCAGTGAAGCGCTAAGCGATCAGCCCCAGCATTTT. It specifies CASSEALSDQPQHF.

The chain is built from TRBV7-8 and TRBJ1-5; no firm D call. Trimming left V 0 bases short and J 1 base short, with 13 bases between. Germline V lookup: CDR1 SGHVS, CDR2 FQNEAQ. This CDR3 is 17 amino acids long. The CDR3 here is CASSLARGSESNQPQHF. The CDR3 DNA reads as TGTGCCAGCAGCTTAGCTCGGGGAAGTGAGAGCAATCAGCCCCAGCATTTT. Full variable domain (missing parts from reference TRBV7-8 and TRBJ1-5): GAGVSQSPRYKVAKRGQDVALRCDPISGHVSLFWYQQALGQGPEFLTYFQNEAQLDKSGLPSDRFFAERPEGSVSTLKIQRTQQEDSAVYLCASSLARGSESNQPQHFGDGTRLSIL.

The V call is TRBV5-1, the J call TRBJ2-7; TRBD1 matches at 8 bases. CDR1 and CDR2 (germline): SGHRS, YFSETQ. V shed 0 bases, J shed 1 base, and the junction held 6 bases outside the gene matches. CDR3 length: 16 amino acids. The CDR3 DNA follows: TGCGCCAGCAGCTTGGATGGACAGGGCAAGTCCTACGAGCAGTACTTC. Protein: CASSLDGQGKSYEQYF.

The V call is TRBV29-1, the J call TRBJ1-2; 7 bases are a match to TRBD1. Germline V gene lookup returns CDR1 SQVTM and CDR2 ANQGSEA. V lost 2 bases to trimming and J lost 4 bases; unmatched junction nucleotides: 7. The CDR3 consists of 14 residues. CDR3 sequence: CSVERRGRPYGYTF. The DNA of the CDR3 is TGCAGCGTTGAAAGGAGGGGGCGCCCCTATGGCTACACCTTC. Drawing the rest from reference TRBV29-1 and TRBJ1-2, the complete variable domain is SAVISQKPSRDICQRGTSLTIQCQVDSQVTMMFWYRQQPGQSLTLIATANQGSEATYESGFVIDKFPISRPNLTFSTLTVSNMSPEDSSIYLCSVERRGRPYGYTFGSGTRLTVV.

The V gene is TRBV27, the J gene TRBJ2-6; 9 nucleotides line up with TRBD1. This CDR3 has 18 amino acids. Germline V CDR1 and CDR2: MNHEY, SMNVEV (reference sequence). V lost 5 bases and J lost 5; bases outside the gene matches: 13. The chain's CDR3 is CASSLIIGGQGRANVLTF. The CDR3 DNA is TGTGCCAGCAGTCTAATTATCGGGGGACAGGGAAGGGCCAACGTCCTGACTTTC.

CDR3 protein: CASSPLAGFDNEQFF. The CDR3 nucleotides read TGCGCCAGCAGCCCCCTAGCGGGGTTCGACAATGAGCAGTTCTTC. V and J are TRBV5-1 and TRBJ2-1, with 9 bases matching TRBD2. Per the germline V gene, CDR1 is SGHRS and CDR2 is YFSETQ. The CDR3 loop spans 15 amino acids. J was trimmed by 5 bases and V by 4 bases; bases with no gene match: 7.

The chain employs TRBV5-1 and TRBJ2-3, with 11 bases that match TRBD1. This CDR3 comprises 16 residues. Germline assignment: CDR1 SGHRS and CDR2 YFSETQ. V lost 4 bases to trimming and J lost 6 bases; unmatched junction nucleotides: 10. The CDR3 DNA follows: TGCGCCAGCAGCCCGACCGGGACAGGGGGTTCGGATACGCAGTATTTT. Translated, it gives CASSPTGTGGSDTQYF. Complete variable domain (other parts from reference TRBV5-1 and TRBJ2-3): KAGVTQTPRYLIKTRGQQVTLSCSPISGHRSVSWYQQTPGQGLQFLFEYFSETQRNKGNFPGRFSGRQFSNSRSEMNVSTLELGDSALYLCASSPTGTGGSDTQYFGPGTRLTVL.

The chain combines TRBV6-1 with TRBJ2-5; 7 nucleotides line up with TRBD1. The CDR3 totals 15 residues. The junction had 10 bases not matched to a gene; V was cut back by 2 bases and J by 7 bases. Germline lookup yields CDR1 MNHNS and CDR2 SASEGT. CDR3 nucleotides: TGTGCCAGCAGTGAATCAGACAGGGCCCTTGGGACCCAGTACTTC. This codes for CASSESDRALGTQYF.

The rearrangement uses TRBV6-5 and TRBJ2-1, with 9 bases identical to TRBD2. Germline V gene lookup returns CDR1 MNHEY and CDR2 SVGAGI. The CDR3 sequence is 16 residues long. J gave up 5 bases and V 2 bases, and 7 bases lay outside the gene matches. The CDR3 spells CASSYRGGGADNEQFF. Written as DNA, the CDR3 is TGTGCCAGCAGTTACCGGGGCGGGGGGGCCGACAATGAGCAGTTCTTC.

The chain uses TRBV7-8 and TRBJ1-2; 12 bases match TRBD1. Germline V CDR1 and CDR2: SGHVS, FQNEAQ. This CDR3 is 16 amino acids long. Germline trimming cut 5 bases from V and 4 bases from J; bases unmatched to any gene: 8. CDR3 nucleotide sequence: TGTGCCAGCAGCCCTCACGGGGACAGGGGGCTCTATGGCTACACCTTC. Residues: CASSPHGDRGLYGYTF.

The chain couples TRBV5-1 to TRBJ1-2; D might be TRBD1 (6 bases). CDR1 and CDR2 (germline): SGHRS, YFSETQ. V lost 4 bases and J lost 5, with 15 bases in between. The CDR3 loop spans 14 amino acids. CDR3 DNA sequence: TGCGCCAGCAGCGCCACGACAGGCGAGTATGGCTACACCTTC. As protein: CASSATTGEYGYTF. Using reference TRBV5-1 and TRBJ1-2 for the parts outside the CDR3, the full variable domain is KAGVTQTPRYLIKTRGQQVTLSCSPISGHRSVSWYQQTPGQGLQFLFEYFSETQRNKGNFPGRFSGRQFSNSRSEMNVSTLELGDSALYLCASSATTGEYGYTFGSGTRLTVV.

V and J are TRBV18 and TRBJ1-2, with D hard to call. Trimming cost V 3 bases and J 6 bases, with 14 bases left between them. Germline lookup yields CDR1 KGHSH and CDR2 LQKENI. The CDR3 runs to 14 residues. The CDR3 here is CASSPGQEADGYTF. CDR3 sequence (DNA): TGTGCCAGCTCACCCGGGCAGGAGGCGGATGGCTACACCTTC.

The chain employs TRBV29-1 and TRBJ2-7; 9 bases agree with TRBD1. CDR3 length: 13 amino acids. Germline assignment: CDR1 SQVTM and CDR2 ANQGSEA. V lost 7 bases to trimming and J lost 2 bases; unmatched junction nucleotides: 6. CDR3 DNA sequence: TGCAGCGCCTCGGGACAGGGCGCCTACGAGCAGTACTTC. Its translation: CSASGQGAYEQYF.

V gene TRBV11-3 combines with J gene TRBJ2-5; possibly TRBD2 for D (5 bases). CDR3 length: 13 residues. Trimming shortened V by 2 bases and J by 5 bases, and 9 bases separated the two germline ends. The germline V gene encodes CDR1 SGHNT and CDR2 YENEEA. CDR3: CASSLWAGETQYF. CDR3 DNA: TGTGCCAGCAGCTTATGGGCGGGTGAGACCCAGTACTTC.

The chain carries TRBV18 and TRBJ1-3, with TRBD1 as a possible D gene (6 bases). Germline CDR1 and CDR2: KGHSH and LQKENI. This CDR3 is 15 amino acids long. V lost 2 bases and J 3 bases, leaving 11 bases between the germline ends. CDR3 nucleotides: TGTGCCAGCTCACCAACCAGGGGTGGTGGAAACACCATATATTTT. This gives the protein CASSPTRGGGNTIYF. The entire variable domain, with the rest obtained from reference TRBV18 and TRBJ1-3, is as follows: NAGVMQNPRHLVRRRGQEARLRCSPMKGHSHVYWYRQLPEEGLKFMVYLQKENIIDESGMPKERFSAEFPKEGPSILRIQQVVRGDSAAYFCASSPTRGGGNTIYFGEGSWLTVV.

CDR3 nucleotides: TGTGCCAGCAGCGCCGGGACAGGGGTCAATTCACCCCTCCACTTT. It yields the protein CASSAGTGVNSPLHF. V gene TRBV2 combines with J gene TRBJ1-6, with 10 bases lining up with TRBD1. The CDR3 sequence is 15 residues long. After removal of 6 bases from V and 7 bases from J, the junction contained 6 bases not matched to a gene. Germline CDR1 is SNHLY and CDR2 is FYNNEI.

V and J are TRBV27 and TRBJ1-1; possibly TRBD1 for D (6 bases). Looked up from germline, CDR1 is MNHEY and CDR2 is SMNVEV (reference sequence). The V end was cut by 6 bases, the J end by 4 bases, with 15 bases between. CDR3 size: 14 residues. The CDR3 sequence is CASSQKGGSTEAFF. For the CDR3, the DNA is TGTGCCAGCAGCCAAAAAGGGGGAAGCACTGAAGCTTTCTTT.

The chain employs TRBV14 and TRBJ2-5; D is possibly TRBD1 (6 bases). This CDR3 has 15 amino acids. Trimming left V 4 bases short and J 3 bases short, with 15 bases between. Germline lookup yields CDR1 SGHDN and CDR2 FVKESK. Here the CDR3 reads CASSPLGQKKETQYF. CDR3 in DNA: TGTGCCAGCAGCCCCCTAGGACAGAAAAAAGAGACCCAGTACTTC.